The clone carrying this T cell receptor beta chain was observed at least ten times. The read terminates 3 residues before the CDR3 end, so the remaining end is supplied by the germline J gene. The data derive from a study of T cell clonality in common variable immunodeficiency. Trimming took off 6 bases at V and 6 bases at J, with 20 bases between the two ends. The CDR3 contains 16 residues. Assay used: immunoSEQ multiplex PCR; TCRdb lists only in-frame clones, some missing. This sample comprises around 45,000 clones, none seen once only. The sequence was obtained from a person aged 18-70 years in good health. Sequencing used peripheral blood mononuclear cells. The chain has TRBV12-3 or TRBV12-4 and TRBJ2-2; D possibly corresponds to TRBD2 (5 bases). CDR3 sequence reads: CASRLSGSAFAGELFF. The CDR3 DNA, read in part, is TGTGCCAGCAGACTCAGCGGAAGCGCTTTCGCCGGGGAG.